This T cell receptor (beta chain) stems from a study of blood T cell repertoires in COVID-19. Study-level information: Sample material is recorded as cDNA or gDNA derived from T cells, B-cell-depleted T cells, or PBMCs.

In the source study's methods: Cell counts per sample came from amplifying reference gene primers. Assay used: immunoSEQ multiplex PCR; TCRdb lists only in-frame clones, some missing. That table is the source of V, J and clone size, and D and trimming were worked out from the DNA. The top ten clones hold about 4.3% of a sample with fewer than 500,000 clones, more than 85% of them seen once. The sequenced sample was peripheral blood. The origin of this receptor is a woman in her thirties with acute or convalescent COVID-19.

The CDR3, as DNA: TGTGCCACCAGCAGGCTAACAGGGGGGGGGAATGAGCAGTTCTTC. Its translation: CATSRLTGGGNEQFF. This sequence joins TRBV15 and TRBJ2-1; a possible D gene is TRBD1 (8 bases). CDR3 length: 15 residues. CDR1 is LNHNV and CDR2 is YYDKDF in the germline V gene (reference sequence). The V gene lost 3 bases and the J gene lost 7 bases, with 16 bases spanning the gap.